A single sample gave rise to the 22 T cell receptor beta chains below, sequenced in a study of T cells in Graves' hyperthyroidism and ophthalmopathy. Amplification targeted TCR beta CDR3 regions from RNA transcripts. RT-PCR in the first round (using the HTBI primer set) targeted the TCR CDR3. TCRdb redid the calling of the multiplex PCR reads with MiXCR, one entry per CDR3 protein. The table shows around 400,000 distinct CDR3 sequences, with about 15% occurring only once. The specimen was blood. These receptors all come from a woman aged 55-70 years with Graves' ophthalmopathy.

This clonotype was recorded many times. V and J are TRBV2 and TRBJ2-7, with a weak D call TRBD1 (6 bases). Germline-derived CDR1 and CDR2 are SNHLY and FYNNEI. The CDR3 extends over 13 amino acids. Trimming took 7 bases from V and 3 from J, leaving 13 bases between them. The CDR3 DNA reads as TGTGCCAGCAATCCAGGGGTTTACTACGAGCAGTACTTC. Protein product: CASNPGVYYEQYF.

This clonotype occurred a few times. The chain has TRBV13 and TRBJ1-6; D is perhaps TRBD1 (5 bases). Trimming removed 5 bases at V and 5 bases at J, with 13 bases between. Germline assignment: CDR1 PRHDT and CDR2 FYEKMQ (reference sequence). The CDR3 consists of 15 residues. The CDR3 DNA sequence: TGTGCCAGCAGCGCCAACAGGAGAGATAATTCACCCCTCCACTTT. Its protein product is CASSANRRDNSPLHF. The full variable domain, rest sourced from reference TRBV13 and TRBJ1-6, is AAGVIQSPRHLIKEKRETATLKCYPIPRHDTVYWYQQGPGQDPQFLISFYEKMQSDKGSIPDRFSAQQFSDYHSELNMSSLELGDSALYFCASSANRRDNSPLHFGNGTRLTVT.

This clonotype was observed at least ten times. The V and J genes are TRBV20-1 and TRBJ2-1; 11 positions agree with TRBD2. The germline V gene encodes CDR1 DFQATT and CDR2 SNEGSKA (reference sequence). This CDR3 is 15 amino acids long. Trimming cost V 1 base and J 6 bases; bases outside gene matches: 5. The CDR3 here is CSARVNSGRANEQFF. CDR3 coding DNA: TGCAGTGCTAGAGTAAATAGCGGGAGGGCCAATGAGCAGTTCTTC.

The sample holds many counts of this clonotype. The chain recombines TRBV12-3 or TRBV12-4 with TRBJ2-3, with D perhaps given as TRBD1 or TRBD2 (5 bases each). This CDR3 comprises 14 residues. V was pared by 5 bases and J by 6 bases, with 15 bases between. This chain's CDR3 is CASSPGRSRDTQYF. In DNA, the CDR3 is TGTGCCAGCAGTCCGGGACGTAGTCGGGATACGCAGTATTTT.

At least ten counts were recorded for this clonotype. This rearrangement joins TRBV20-1 to TRBJ2-5; 9 bases agree with TRBD1. With 3 bases clipped from V and 4 bases from J, the junction kept 6 bases outside the gene matches. CDR1 is DFQATT, CDR2 SNEGSKA, per germline (reference sequence). The CDR3 length is 14 residues. Here the CDR3 DNA reads TGCAGTGCTAGCCGGGGACAGGGTAGAGAGACCCAGTACTTC. Protein product: CSASRGQGRETQYF.

This clonotype has a count of ten or more. The V call is TRBV6-5, the J call TRBJ1-1; 7 bases line up with TRBD1. V dropped 0 bases and J dropped 4; count of bases not matched to a gene: 8. Germline V lookup: CDR1 MNHEY, CDR2 SVGAGI. This CDR3 has 16 amino acids. In nucleotides, the CDR3 is TGTGCCAGCAGTTACTCGGCCGCTCCAGGGGGCACTGAAGCTTTCTTT. Its translation: CASSYSAAPGGTEAFF.

Ten or more counts support this clonotype. J is TRBJ2-2 and V is TRBV4-2; TRBD2 agrees at 10 bases. V lost 0 bases to trimming and J lost 5 bases; unmatched junction nucleotides: 6. The CDR3 contains 17 residues. In germline, CDR1 is LGHNA, CDR2 YNFKEQ. The CDR3 DNA follows: TGTGCCAGCAGCCAAGAGGGAGCGGGAGGGAGTACCGGGGAGCTGTTTTTT. Encoded protein: CASSQEGAGGSTGELFF.

The genes are TRBV3-1 and TRBJ2-2; D might be TRBD2 (6 bases). Germline CDR1 LGHDT, CDR2 YNNKEL (reference sequence). V was clipped by 2 bases and J by 6 bases, with 10 bases between them. The CDR3 has 14 amino acids. CDR3 coding DNA: TGTGCCAGCAGCCAACGGGAGAGGGCCGGGGAGCTGTTTTTT. Protein sequence: CASSQRERAGELFF.

This clonotype was picked up many times. This chain connects TRBV19 to TRBJ1-1; 12 bases are shared with TRBD1. Germline V lookup: CDR1 LNHDA, CDR2 SQIVND (reference sequence). The CDR3 sequence is 17 residues long. V shed 5 bases and J 5 bases; nucleotides not matched to a gene: 12. For the CDR3, the DNA is TGTGCCAGTAGTGCATCTCCGGGACAGGGGGCGCGAACTGAAGCTTTCTTT. Protein sequence: CASSASPGQGARTEAFF.

The V gene is TRBV29-1, the J gene TRBJ1-5, with D unresolved. V lost 2 bases to trimming and J lost 1 base, with 6 bases between them. CDR3 length: 13 residues. The germline V gene encodes CDR1 SQVTM and CDR2 ANQGSEA. DNA for the CDR3: TGCAGCGTTGAATCGGGAAGCAATCAGCCCCAGCATTTT. Translated: CSVESGSNQPQHF.

This clonotype was observed many times. J is TRBJ2-3 and V is TRBV3-1; perhaps TRBD2 as D (6 bases). Germline assignment: CDR1 LGHDT and CDR2 YNNKEL (reference sequence). This CDR3 comprises 12 residues. The V and J ends lost 8 bases and 3 bases respectively, with 9 bases between them. CDR3 in DNA: TGTGCCAGCGCCGCGGGGACAGATACGCAGTATTTT. This codes for CASAAGTDTQYF.

This clonotype was detected many times. The chain combines TRBV7-2 with TRBJ2-7; D is undetermined. Germline V gene sequence: CDR1 SGHTA, CDR2 FQGNSA. The CDR3 is made up of 14 amino acids. Between the trimmed V and J ends, which lost 3 bases and 0 bases, there was a span of 9 bases. CDR3 sequence reads: CASSFSSSSYEQYF. CDR3 nucleotides: TGTGCCAGCAGCTTCTCCTCTTCCTCCTACGAGCAGTACTTC.

The gene calls are TRBV6-1 and TRBJ2-6, with D possibly called TRBD1 or TRBD2 (5 bases each). The germline gives CDR1 MNHNS, CDR2 SASEGT. Trimming cost V 8 bases and J 4 bases, with 9 bases left between them. This CDR3 contains 13 residues. The CDR3 loop reads CASEGYGANVLTF. The CDR3 DNA sequence: TGTGCCAGCGAGGGGTACGGGGCCAACGTCCTGACTTTC.

A few counts support this clonotype. The chain joins TRBV5-1 to TRBJ2-2; the match to TRBD1 covers 8 bases. V was pared by 6 bases and J by 1 base, with 8 bases of the junction left unmatched. The CDR3 length is 16 residues. Germline-derived CDR1 and CDR2 are SGHRS and YFSETQ. The CDR3 protein is CASTWTGTGNTGELFF. DNA for the CDR3: TGCGCCAGCACCTGGACAGGGACGGGGAACACCGGGGAGCTGTTTTTT.

This clonotype turned up a few times. This rearrangement joins TRBV24-1 to TRBJ1-4; the D is unclear. Trimming took off 4 bases at V and 7 bases at J, with 12 bases between the two ends. The CDR3 covers 14 residues. Germline V gives CDR1 KGHDR, CDR2 SFDVKD. The CDR3 here is CATSDGYLGEKLFF. The CDR3 DNA sequence: TGTGCCACCAGTGACGGGTATTTAGGTGAAAAACTGTTTTTT.

This clonotype was observed at least ten times. This chain links TRBV6-5 with TRBJ2-5; the match to TRBD1 covers 11 bases. The CDR3 runs to 15 residues. CDR1 MNHEY and CDR2 SVGAGI come from the germline V gene. Trimming removed 4 bases from V and 7 bases from J; junction bases left unmatched: 8. The CDR3 loop reads CASSSLRDRGATQYF. Written as DNA, the CDR3 is TGTGCCAGCAGTTCACTCCGGGACAGGGGGGCGACCCAGTACTTC.

The rearrangement uses TRBV20-1 and TRBJ2-3; 15 bases align to TRBD2. This CDR3 spans 16 amino acids. Germline assignment: CDR1 DFQATT and CDR2 SNEGSKA (reference sequence). V dropped 6 bases and J dropped 3; count of bases not matched to a gene: 7. The CDR3 protein is CSAVGTSGRFTDTQYF. The CDR3 DNA follows: TGCAGTGCGGTCGGGACTAGCGGGAGGTTTACAGATACGCAGTATTTT.

This clonotype was seen ten or more times. The gene calls are TRBV11-3 and TRBJ2-1; TRBD1 might be the D (5 bases). V lost 4 bases, J lost 0 bases, and 13 bases lay in between. Per the germline V gene, CDR1 is SGHNT and CDR2 is YENEEA. This CDR3 comprises 16 residues. The CDR3 DNA follows: TGTGCCAGCAGCTCCAGGGATCTTGGCTCCTACAATGAGCAGTTCTTC. It codes for CASSSRDLGSYNEQFF.

In this sample, this clonotype turned up many times. V usage is TRBV20-1 and J usage is TRBJ2-3; 7 bases are a match to TRBD2. V was pared by 7 bases and J by 4 bases, with 11 bases of the junction left unmatched. Germline values: CDR1 DFQATT, CDR2 SNEGSKA (reference sequence). The CDR3 length is 14 residues. As DNA, the CDR3 is TGCAGTGGGGTTCCGACGGGGAGGGCAGATACGCAGTATTTT. This gives the protein CSGVPTGRADTQYF.

Note on this clonotype: A read error may explain this, as a much larger clone is one base away. This sequence joins TRBV7-7 and TRBJ2-1; possible D gene TRBD2, 6 bases. TRBJ2-7 explains the end of the DNA better; the J call may be wrong. The V gene's germline CDR1 is SSHAT and CDR2 FNYEAQ (reference sequence). This CDR3 contains 14 residues. CDR3 loop: CASSLAGTYNEQYF. The DNA for the CDR3 is TGTGCTAGCAGCTTAGCCGGGACTTACAATGAGCAGTACTTC.

In its sample, this clonotype was seen many times. The chain has TRBV27 and TRBJ2-1; a possible D gene is TRBD2 (6 bases). CDR3 size: 14 residues. Trimming took 7 bases from V and 7 from J, leaving 17 bases between them. Germline V gives CDR1 MNHEY, CDR2 SMNVEV (reference sequence). CDR3 bases: TGTGCCAGCACCCACCTGTTCGGGGGAAATGAGCAGTTCTTC. Protein sequence: CASTHLFGGNEQFF.

This clonotype has a count of ten or more. This rearrangement joins TRBV5-1 to TRBJ2-1; TRBD2 is a possible D gene (7 bases). The CDR3 covers 17 residues. The V gene's germline CDR1 is SGHRS and CDR2 YFSETQ. V was clipped by 0 bases and J by 7 bases, with 20 bases between them. For the CDR3, the DNA is TGCGCCAGCAGCTTGGAGGGGGGGTCTGTAAGACGGAATGAGCAGTTCTTC. This encodes CASSLEGGSVRRNEQFF.